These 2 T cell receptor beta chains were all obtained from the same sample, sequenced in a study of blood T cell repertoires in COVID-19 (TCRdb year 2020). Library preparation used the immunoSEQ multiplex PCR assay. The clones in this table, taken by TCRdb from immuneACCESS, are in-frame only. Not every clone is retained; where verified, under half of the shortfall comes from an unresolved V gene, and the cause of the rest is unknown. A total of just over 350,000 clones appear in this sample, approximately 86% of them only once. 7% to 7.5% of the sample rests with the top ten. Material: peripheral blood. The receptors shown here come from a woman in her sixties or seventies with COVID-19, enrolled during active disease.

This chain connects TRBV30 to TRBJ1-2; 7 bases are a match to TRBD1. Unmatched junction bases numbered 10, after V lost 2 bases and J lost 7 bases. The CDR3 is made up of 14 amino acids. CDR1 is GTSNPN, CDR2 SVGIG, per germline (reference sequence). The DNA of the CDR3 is TGTGCCTGGAGTTATAACAGGGGCGCGGGTGGCTACACCTTC. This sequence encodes CAWSYNRGAGGYTF.

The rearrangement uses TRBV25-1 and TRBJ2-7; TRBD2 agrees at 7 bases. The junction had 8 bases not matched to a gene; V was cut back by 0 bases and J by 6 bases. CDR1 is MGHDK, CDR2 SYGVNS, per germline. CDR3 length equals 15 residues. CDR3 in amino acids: CASSEYKGLESEQYF. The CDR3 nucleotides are TGTGCCAGCAGTGAATATAAAGGACTAGAAAGCGAGCAGTACTTC.